This is a list of T cell receptor beta chains from one sample in a study of shared clonotypes between healthy human individuals. TCRdb's table, derived via immunoSEQ multiplex PCR, lists solely in-frame clones and lacks some. This table holds about 2.3 million clones, 80% to 95% found once. Source material: naive CD4+ T cells from PBMCs. The origin of the receptors is a man between 18 and 35 years old in good health. Some clones in this sample may be carry-over from other donors' samples. CDR3s include the opening cysteine and the closing phenylalanine or tryptophan. Each record gives: J gene, clone size, V gene, D gene, CDR3 protein, CDR3 DNA. D genes are given only for firm matches. Only part of the rows carry a size: once, few, many, or a class if the clone is expanded.

TRBJ1-5,NA,TRBV19,NA,CASQQGRGNQPQHF,TGTGCCAGCCAACAGGGTCGCGGCAATCAGCCCCAGCATTTT
TRBJ1-6,NA,TRBV4-3,NA,CASSQLRDTSPLHF,TGCGCCAGCAGCCAACTAAGAGACACCTCACCCCTCCACTTT
TRBJ1-1,NA,TRBV7-3,NA,CASSLTPQPAGEAFF,TGTGCCAGCAGCTTAACCCCCCAGCCTGCTGGTGAAGCTTTCTTT
TRBJ2-7,NA,TRBV9,TRBD1,CASSAHDRGAFYEQYF,TGTGCCAGCAGCGCCCATGACAGGGGGGCTTTCTACGAGCAGTACTTC
TRBJ1-1,NA,TRBV5-1,TRBD1,CASSLGLRQGITEAFF,TGCGCCAGCAGCCTGGGTTTACGACAGGGAATCACTGAAGCTTTCTTT
TRBJ2-3,NA,TRBV30,TRBD1,CAWSRTGANTDTQYF,TGTGCCTGGTCCCGGACAGGGGCGAACACAGATACGCAGTATTTT
TRBJ2-1,NA,TRBV10-3,TRBD2,CAISPNSGMGSNEQFF,TGTGCCATCAGTCCAAATAGCGGGATGGGGAGTAATGAGCAGTTCTTC
TRBJ1-1,once,TRBV30,TRBD1,CAWQGAGGAFF,TGTGCCTGGCAGGGGGCGGGGGGGGCTTTCTTT
TRBJ1-4,NA,TRBV19,NA,CASTNRGGANEKLFF,TGTGCCAGCACTAACCGGGGAGGAGCTAATGAAAAACTGTTTTTT
TRBJ1-1,NA,TRBV6-1,NA,CASSEMRVAFF,TGTGCCAGCAGTGAAATGAGGGTAGCTTTCTTT
TRBJ2-6,NA,TRBV5-1,NA,CASSLSPYSGANVLTF,TGCGCCAGCAGCCTCTCTCCGTACTCTGGGGCCAACGTCCTGACTTTC
TRBJ2-3,NA,TRBV30,TRBD2,CAWSVGTSGPDTQYF,TGTGCCTGGAGTGTAGGAACTAGCGGGCCCGATACGCAGTATTTT
TRBJ2-1,NA,TRBV7-6,NA,CASSLGQGGYNEQFF,TGTGCCAGCAGCTTAGGTCAGGGGGGCTACAATGAGCAGTTCTTC
TRBJ2-7,NA,TRBV5-1,NA,CASSGGTEGYEQYF,TGCGCCAGCAGCGGCGGGACAGAAGGCTACGAGCAGTACTTC
TRBJ1-1,NA,TRBV7-3,TRBD1,CASSLGGWTEAFF,TGTGCCAGCAGCCTAGGGGGCTGGACTGAAGCTTTCTTT
TRBJ2-5,NA,TRBV5-6,NA,CASSRARETQYF,TGTGCCAGCAGCAGGGCGAGAGAGACCCAGTACTTC
TRBJ2-7,NA,TRBV9,NA,CASSDGPGSTPYEQYF,TGTGCCAGCAGCGACGGCCCCGGATCTACCCCCTACGAGCAGTACTTC
TRBJ2-1,NA,TRBV10-2,TRBD2,CASSEREGGDEQFF,TGCGCCAGCAGTGAGCGGGAGGGCGGAGATGAGCAGTTCTTC
TRBJ2-7,NA,TRBV28,TRBD2,CASSQSGSTDEQYF,TGTGCCAGCAGTCAAAGCGGGAGTACGGACGAGCAGTACTTC
TRBJ1-6,NA,TRBV5-6,NA,CASSTDSGNSPLHF,TGTGCCAGCAGCACCGACTCGGGGAATTCACCCCTCCACTTT